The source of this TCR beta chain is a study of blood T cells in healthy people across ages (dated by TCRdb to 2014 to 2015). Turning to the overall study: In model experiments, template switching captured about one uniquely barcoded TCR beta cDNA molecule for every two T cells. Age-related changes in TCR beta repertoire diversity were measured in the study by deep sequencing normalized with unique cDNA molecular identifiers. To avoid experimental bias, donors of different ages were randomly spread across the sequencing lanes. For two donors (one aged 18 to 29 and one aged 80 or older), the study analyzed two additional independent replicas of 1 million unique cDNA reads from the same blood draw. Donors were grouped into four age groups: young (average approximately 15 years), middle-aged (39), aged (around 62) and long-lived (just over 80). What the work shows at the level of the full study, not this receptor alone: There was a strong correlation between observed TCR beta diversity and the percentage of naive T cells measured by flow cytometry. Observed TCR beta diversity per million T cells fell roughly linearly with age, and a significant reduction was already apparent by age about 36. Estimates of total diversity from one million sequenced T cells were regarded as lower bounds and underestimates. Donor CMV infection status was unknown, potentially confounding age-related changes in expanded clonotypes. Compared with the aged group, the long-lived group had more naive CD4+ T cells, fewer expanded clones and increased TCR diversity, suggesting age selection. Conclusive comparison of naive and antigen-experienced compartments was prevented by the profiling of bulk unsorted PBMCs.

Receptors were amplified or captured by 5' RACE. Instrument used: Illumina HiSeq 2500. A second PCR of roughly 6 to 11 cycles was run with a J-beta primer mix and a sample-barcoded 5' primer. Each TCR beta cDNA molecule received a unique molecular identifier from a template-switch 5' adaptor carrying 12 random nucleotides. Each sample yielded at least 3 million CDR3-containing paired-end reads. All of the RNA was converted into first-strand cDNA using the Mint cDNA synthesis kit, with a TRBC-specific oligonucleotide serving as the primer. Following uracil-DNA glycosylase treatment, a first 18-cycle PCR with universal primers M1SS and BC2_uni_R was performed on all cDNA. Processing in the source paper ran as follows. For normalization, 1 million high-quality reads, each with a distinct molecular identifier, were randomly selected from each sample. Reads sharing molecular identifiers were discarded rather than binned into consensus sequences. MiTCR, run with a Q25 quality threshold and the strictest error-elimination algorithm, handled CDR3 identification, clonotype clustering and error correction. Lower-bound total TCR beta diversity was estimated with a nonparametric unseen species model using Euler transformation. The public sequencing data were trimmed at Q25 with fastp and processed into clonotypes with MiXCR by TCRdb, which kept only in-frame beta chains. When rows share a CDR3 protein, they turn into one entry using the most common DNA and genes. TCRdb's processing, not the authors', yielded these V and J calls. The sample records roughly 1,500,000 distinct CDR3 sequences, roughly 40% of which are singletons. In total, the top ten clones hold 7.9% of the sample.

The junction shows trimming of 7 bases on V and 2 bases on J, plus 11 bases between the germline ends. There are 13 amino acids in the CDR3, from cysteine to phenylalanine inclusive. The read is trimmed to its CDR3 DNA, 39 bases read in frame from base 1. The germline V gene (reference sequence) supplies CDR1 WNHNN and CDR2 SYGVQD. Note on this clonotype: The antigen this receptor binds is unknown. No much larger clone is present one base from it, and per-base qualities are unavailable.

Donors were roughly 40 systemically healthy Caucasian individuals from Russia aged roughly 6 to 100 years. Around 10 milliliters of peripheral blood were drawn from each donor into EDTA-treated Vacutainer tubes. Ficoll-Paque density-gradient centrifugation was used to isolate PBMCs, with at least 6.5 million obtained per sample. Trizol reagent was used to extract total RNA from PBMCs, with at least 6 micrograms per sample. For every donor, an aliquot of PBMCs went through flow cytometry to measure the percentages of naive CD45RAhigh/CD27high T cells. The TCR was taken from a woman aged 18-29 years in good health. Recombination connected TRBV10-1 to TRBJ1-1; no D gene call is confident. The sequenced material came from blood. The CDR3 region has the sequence CASKGGPNTEAFF. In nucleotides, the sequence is TGCGCCAGCAAAGGAGGGCCAAACACTGAAGCTTTCTTT.